The clone carrying this T cell receptor beta chain has a handful of counts. As yet, its antigen is unknown. 5'RACE template switching generated TCR cDNA, adding a universal primer site and UMIs. One entry per CDR3 protein results from TCRdb running MiXCR on the 5' RACE reads. This sample has 450,000 to 600,000 distinct CDR3 sequences, with roughly 17% found just once. These data are taken from a study of T cells after yellow fever vaccination. Study observations and caveats: The CD4 and CD8 compartments had a small share of their clonotypes in common. Among primary-vaccination clones, most reappeared after the booster, at just under 98% for CD4 and 88% for CD8. The bulk population could contribute abundant contaminating clonotypes to FACS-sorted repertoires.

The sequence came from a man younger than 35 who received the YFV17D yellow fever vaccine. The sequencing here drew on PBMCs, taken around 5 days after the first yellow fever vaccination.

The CDR3 protein is CASSLVGGGSWSTDTQYF. CDR3 coding DNA: TGTGCCAGCAGTTTAGTCGGGGGAGGGAGTTGGAGCACAGATACGCAGTATTTT. V usage is TRBV6-2 or TRBV6-3 and J usage is TRBJ2-3; 7 bases are a match to TRBD2. The V segment lost 4 bases and the J segment 0 bases; nucleotides outside the gene matches: 13. Germline lookup yields CDR1 MNHEY and CDR2 SVGEGT. This CDR3 has 18 residues.